The entry below gives a single TCR beta chain sequence along with its context. Its specificity is not known. The PCR used 60 Vbeta and 13 Jbeta primers. Sequencing was performed with immunoSEQ multiplex PCR; in TCRdb, only in-frame clones are kept and a portion is missing. The profile shows roughly 70,000 clones, 65% to 70% of them singletons. Per the germline V gene, CDR1 is LNHDA and CDR2 is SQIVND (reference sequence). The CDR3 length is 14 residues. V lost 3 bases to trimming and J lost 13 bases, with 19 bases between them. This specimen belongs to a study of cytomegalovirus exposure and HLA in healthy donors. Study-level results: Accurate prediction of most subjects' HLA-A and HLA-B alleles from TCR beta sequences was reported.

The sequenced material came from PBMCs. This clonotype was sampled from a male donor in good health and CMV-seropositive. The chain uses TRBV19 and TRBJ2-1; the D gene is possibly TRBD2 (6 bases). Here the CDR3 reads CASSIGGAHYSQFF. CDR3 DNA sequence: TGTGCCAGTAGTATCGGGGGAGCCCACTACTCCCAGTTCTTC.